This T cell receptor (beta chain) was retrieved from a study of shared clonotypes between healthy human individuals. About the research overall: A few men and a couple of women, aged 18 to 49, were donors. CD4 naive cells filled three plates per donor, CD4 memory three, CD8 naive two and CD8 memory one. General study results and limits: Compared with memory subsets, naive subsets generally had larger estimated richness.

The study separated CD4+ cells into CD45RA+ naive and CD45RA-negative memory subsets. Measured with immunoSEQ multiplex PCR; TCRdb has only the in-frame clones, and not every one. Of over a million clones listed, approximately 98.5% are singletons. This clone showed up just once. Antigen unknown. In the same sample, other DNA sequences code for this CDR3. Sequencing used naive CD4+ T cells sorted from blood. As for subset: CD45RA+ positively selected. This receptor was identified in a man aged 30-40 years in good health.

The CDR3 region is CASSLGRLSNYGYTF. In nucleotides, the CDR3 is TGTGCCAGCAGCTTAGGCAGGCTCTCTAACTATGGCTACACCTTC. The chain couples TRBV7-8 to TRBJ1-2; D ambiguous. Trimming took 1 base from V and 0 from J, leaving 9 bases between them. Germline loops: CDR1 SGHVS, CDR2 FQNEAQ. The CDR3 contains 15 residues.